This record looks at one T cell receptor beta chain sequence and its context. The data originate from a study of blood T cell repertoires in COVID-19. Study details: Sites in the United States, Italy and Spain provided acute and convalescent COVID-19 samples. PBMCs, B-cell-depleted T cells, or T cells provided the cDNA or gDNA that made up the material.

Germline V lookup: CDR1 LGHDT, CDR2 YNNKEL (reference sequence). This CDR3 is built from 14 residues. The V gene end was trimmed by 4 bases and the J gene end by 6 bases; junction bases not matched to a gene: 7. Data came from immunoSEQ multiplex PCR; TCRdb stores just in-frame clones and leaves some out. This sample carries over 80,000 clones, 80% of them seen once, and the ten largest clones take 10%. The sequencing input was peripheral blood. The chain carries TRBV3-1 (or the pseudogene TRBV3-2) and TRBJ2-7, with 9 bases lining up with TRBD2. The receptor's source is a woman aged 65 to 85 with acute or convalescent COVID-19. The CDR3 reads CASSPRRLAAEQYF. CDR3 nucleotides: TGTGCCAGCAGCCCCCGTCGACTAGCGGCCGAGCAGTACTTC.